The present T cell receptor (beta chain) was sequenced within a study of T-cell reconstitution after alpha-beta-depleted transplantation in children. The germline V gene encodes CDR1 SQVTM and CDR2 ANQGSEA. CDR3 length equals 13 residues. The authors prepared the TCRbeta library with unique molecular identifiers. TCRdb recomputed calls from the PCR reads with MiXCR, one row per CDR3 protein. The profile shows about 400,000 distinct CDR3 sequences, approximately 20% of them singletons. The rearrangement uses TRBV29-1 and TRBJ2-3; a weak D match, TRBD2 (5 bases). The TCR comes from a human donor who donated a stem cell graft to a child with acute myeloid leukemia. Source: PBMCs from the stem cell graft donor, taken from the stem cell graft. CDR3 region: CIGESGGTDTQYF. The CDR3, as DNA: TGCATTGGAGAGTCCGGGGGCACAGATACGCAGTATTTT.